The entry that follows covers one T cell receptor beta chain sequence. Antigen specificity is unknown. Single TCR cDNA molecules each had their own unique molecular identifier. TCRdb recomputed calls from the 5' RACE reads with MiXCR, one row per CDR3 protein. The data contain tens of thousands of distinct CDR3 sequences, 4.6% of them seen just once; the ten biggest clones take up approximately 35%. Time point reported: sample taken at primary tumor resection. Researchers sequenced whole RNA taken from tumor, nontumor lung or frozen PBMC without sorting. Untreated early-stage non-small cell lung cancer patients, around 70 in total, were the donors. These data are taken from a study of spatial heterogeneity in lung cancer. General study points: At tumor resection, ubiquitous expanded TCRs were detected in blood more often than later.

Per germline, CDR1 MRHNA and CDR2 SNTAGT. The CDR3 is 15 amino acids. After removal of 6 bases from V and 4 bases from J, the junction contained 7 bases not matched to a gene. The input for sequencing was PBMCs, taken at surgery. V usage is TRBV6-4 and J usage is TRBJ2-1; TRBD1 aligns across 9 bases. The clonotype was recovered from a male donor with early-stage non-small cell lung cancer. The CDR3 protein is CASSAGTGTYNEQFF. The CDR3 DNA follows: TGTGCCAGCAGCGCCGGGACAGGGACTTACAATGAGCAGTTCTTC.